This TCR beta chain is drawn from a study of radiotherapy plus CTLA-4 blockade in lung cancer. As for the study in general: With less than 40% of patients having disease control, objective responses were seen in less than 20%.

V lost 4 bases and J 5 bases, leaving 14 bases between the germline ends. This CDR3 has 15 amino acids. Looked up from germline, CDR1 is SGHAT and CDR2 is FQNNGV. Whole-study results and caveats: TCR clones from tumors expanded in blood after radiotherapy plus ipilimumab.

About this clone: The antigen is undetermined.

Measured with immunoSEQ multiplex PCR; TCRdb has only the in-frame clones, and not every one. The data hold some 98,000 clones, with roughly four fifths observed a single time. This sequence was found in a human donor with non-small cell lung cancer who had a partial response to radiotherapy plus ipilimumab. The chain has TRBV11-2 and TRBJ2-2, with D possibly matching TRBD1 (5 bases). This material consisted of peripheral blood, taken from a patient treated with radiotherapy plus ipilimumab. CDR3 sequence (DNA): TGTGCCAGCAGCTCGGACACCCCAAGGACCGGGGAGCTGTTTTTT. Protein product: CASSSDTPRTGELFF.